This T cell receptor (beta chain) is drawn from a study of blood T cell repertoires in COVID-19. Study background: The study drew acute and convalescent COVID-19 samples from the United States, Italy and Spain. PBMCs, B-cell-depleted T cells, or T cells were the source of the cDNA or gDNA that made up the material.

As handled by the study authors: Estimation of nucleated cell counts relied on the amplification of reference gene primers. Assay: immunoSEQ multiplex PCR; the TCRdb copy retains only in-frame clones and omits some. That table furnishes V, J and clone size, whereas the DNA furnished D and trimming. Seen here are over 100,000 clones, approximately 80% observed once, and the top ten hold 0.7% to 1%. V lost 1 base to trimming and J lost 1 base; unmatched junction nucleotides: 6. Looked up from germline, CDR1 is LGHDT and CDR2 is YNNKEL (reference sequence). The CDR3 is 16 amino acids. The sequenced sample consisted of peripheral blood. This TCR derives from a woman aged 70 to 79 with acute or convalescent COVID-19. The chain recombines TRBV3-1 (or the pseudogene TRBV3-2) with TRBJ1-2; 7 nucleotides align to TRBD1. The DNA for the CDR3 is TGTGCCAGCAGCCAAGGGGGGACAGCGAATAACTATGGCTACACCTTC. Residues: CASSQGGTANNYGYTF.